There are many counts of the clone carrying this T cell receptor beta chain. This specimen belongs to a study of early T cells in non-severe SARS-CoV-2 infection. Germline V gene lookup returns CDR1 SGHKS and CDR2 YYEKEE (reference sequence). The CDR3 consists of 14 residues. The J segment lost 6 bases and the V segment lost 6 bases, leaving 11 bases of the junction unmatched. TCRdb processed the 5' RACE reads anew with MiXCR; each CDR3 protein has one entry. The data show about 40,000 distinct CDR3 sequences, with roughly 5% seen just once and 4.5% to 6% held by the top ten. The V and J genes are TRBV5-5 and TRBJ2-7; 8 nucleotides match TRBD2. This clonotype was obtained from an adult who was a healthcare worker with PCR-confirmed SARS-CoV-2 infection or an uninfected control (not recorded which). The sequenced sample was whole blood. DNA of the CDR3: TGTGCCAGCACCCGGCCGGGACTAGTAGCCGAGCAGTACTTC. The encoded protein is CASTRPGLVAEQYF.